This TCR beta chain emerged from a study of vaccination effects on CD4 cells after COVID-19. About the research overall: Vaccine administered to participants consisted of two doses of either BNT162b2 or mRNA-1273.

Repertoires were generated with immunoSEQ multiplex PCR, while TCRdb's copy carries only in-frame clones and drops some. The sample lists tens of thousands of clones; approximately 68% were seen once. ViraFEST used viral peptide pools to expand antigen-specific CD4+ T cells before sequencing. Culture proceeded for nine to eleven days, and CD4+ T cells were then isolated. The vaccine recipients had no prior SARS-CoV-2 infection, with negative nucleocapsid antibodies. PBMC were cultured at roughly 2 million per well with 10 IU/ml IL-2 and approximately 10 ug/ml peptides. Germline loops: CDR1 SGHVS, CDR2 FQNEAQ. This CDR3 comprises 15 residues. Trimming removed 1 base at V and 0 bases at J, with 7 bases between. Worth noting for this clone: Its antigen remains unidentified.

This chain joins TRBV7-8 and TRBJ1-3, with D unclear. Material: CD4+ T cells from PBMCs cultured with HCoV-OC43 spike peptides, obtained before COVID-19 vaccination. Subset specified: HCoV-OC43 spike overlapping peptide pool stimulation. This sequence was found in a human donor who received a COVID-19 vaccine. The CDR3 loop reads CASSLVASSGNTIYF. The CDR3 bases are TGTGCCAGCAGCTTAGTTGCGAGCTCTGGAAACACCATATATTTT.